These 32 T cell receptor beta chains came from one sample sequenced in a study of blood T cell repertoires in COVID-19 (dated by TCRdb to 2019 to 2021). Receptor libraries were prepared by the immunoSEQ multiplex PCR assay. TCRdb re-hosts the immuneACCESS table, in-frame sequences only. Its copies lack some clones; in the studies checked, an unresolved V gene accounts for under half of them, and the cause for the rest is not known. For this sample there are over 50,000 clones; approximately 80% appear just once. Over 2% of the sample comes from the top ten. Sequencing used peripheral blood. These receptors came from a middle-aged man with acute or convalescent COVID-19.

The chain couples TRBV12-3 or TRBV12-4 to TRBJ2-1; D unclear. The CDR3 contains 11 residues. Trimming took off 4 bases at V and 13 bases at J, with 11 bases between the two ends. As DNA, the CDR3 is TGTGCCAGCAGTTCCCGAGTCACTCAGTTCTTC. Translated, it gives CASSSRVTQFF.

This clone has only a few counts. The rearrangement joins TRBV4-1 to TRBJ2-2; 9 bases align to TRBD1. This CDR3 contains 17 residues. J lost 4 bases, V lost 5 bases, and 11 bases had no gene match. CDR1 and CDR2 (germline): MGHRA, YSYEKL. CDR3 loop: CASSGTGRQRVTGELFF. Here the CDR3 DNA reads TGCGCCAGCAGCGGGACAGGGCGCCAAAGGGTCACCGGGGAGCTGTTTTTT.

This clone was counted only a few times. CDR3 residues: CASSFSGTAGNEQFF. The CDR3 DNA reads as TGTGCCAGCAGTTTTAGCGGGACCGCGGGCAATGAGCAGTTCTTC. The V and J genes are TRBV9 and TRBJ2-1; TRBD2 matches 8 bases. CDR3 length: 15 residues. J lost 6 bases, V lost 5 bases, and 10 bases had no gene match. CDR1 is SGDLS, CDR2 YYNGEE, per germline.

The chain has TRBV19 and TRBJ1-4; no clear D. The V gene lost 3 bases and the J gene lost 8 bases, with 10 bases spanning the gap. Germline values: CDR1 LNHDA, CDR2 SQIVND (reference sequence). The length of the CDR3 is 13 residues. The CDR3 here is CASSIRFTEKLFF. In DNA, the CDR3 is TGTGCCAGTAGTATCAGGTTTACCGAAAAACTGTTTTTT.

CDR3 coding DNA: TGTGCCAGCAGTGAAGCGGGACAGCACCAAGAGACCCAGTACTTC. Translation: CASSEAGQHQETQYF. The V gene is TRBV2, the J gene TRBJ2-5, with 7 positions matching TRBD1. The J segment lost 0 bases and the V segment lost 0 bases, leaving 1 base of the junction unmatched. CDR1 and CDR2 from the germline V gene are SNHLY and FYNNEI. CDR3 size: 15 residues.

J is TRBJ1-1 and V is TRBV2; 7 bases match TRBD1. The junction had 7 bases not matched to a gene; V was cut back by 4 bases and J by 5 bases. Germline V gene data show CDR1 as SNHLY and CDR2 as FYNNEI. The CDR3 contains 14 residues. The CDR3 nucleotides are TGTGCCAGCAGTGGTCTGAGGGGGCAAACTGAAGCTTTCTTT. Residues: CASSGLRGQTEAFF.

The chain employs TRBV3-1 (or the pseudogene TRBV3-2) and TRBJ1-3, with 10 bases that match TRBD1. CDR1 is LGHDT and CDR2 is YNNKEL in the germline V gene (reference sequence). After removal of 0 bases from V and 5 bases from J, the junction contained 4 bases not matched to a gene. This CDR3 contains 16 residues. CDR3 coding DNA: TGTGCCAGCAGCCAAGATATGGGACAGGGGCGAAACACCATATATTTT. It yields the protein CASSQDMGQGRNTIYF.

The V gene is TRBV19, the J gene TRBJ1-1, with 7 nucleotides matching TRBD1. The germline CDR1 and CDR2 sequences are LNHDA and SQIVND (reference sequence). The V gene end was trimmed by 0 bases and the J gene end by 5 bases; junction bases not matched to a gene: 18. This CDR3 has 19 residues. DNA for the CDR3: TGTGCCAGTAGTATAGAATCGTATCGGCCAGGGGGAGAACGAACTGAAGCTTTCTTT. Translating it yields CASSIESYRPGGERTEAFF.

The rearrangement links TRBV11-3 to TRBJ2-2, with D perhaps TRBD2 (6 bases). Germline CDR1 SGHNT, CDR2 YENEEA. CDR3 length: 16 residues. Trimming removed 4 bases from V and 7 bases from J, with 19 bases in between. The CDR3 DNA reads TGTGCCAGCAGCTCCGGGCTGGGGGGAGTTCGCGGGGAGCTGTTTTTT. This encodes CASSSGLGGVRGELFF.

The chain is built from TRBV5-8 and TRBJ2-5; a possible D gene is TRBD2 (7 bases). Germline V CDR1 and CDR2: SGHTS, YDEGEE. This CDR3 has 16 residues. V was pared by 0 bases and J by 0 bases, with 12 bases between. The CDR3 DNA follows: TGTGCCAGCAGCTTGGGGGGGGGCCCGTACCAAGAGACCCAGTACTTC. This codes for CASSLGGGPYQETQYF.

The chain links TRBV5-1 to TRBJ2-7, with TRBD2 matching 11 bases. From germline, CDR1 is SGHRS and CDR2 YFSETQ. The CDR3 runs 15 residues. J was trimmed by 1 base and V by 3 bases; bases with no gene match: 3. CDR3 protein: CASSSTSGGSYEQYF. CDR3 nucleotides: TGCGCCAGCAGCTCAACTAGCGGGGGTTCCTACGAGCAGTACTTC.

V usage is TRBV30 and J usage is TRBJ1-1; 7 bases line up with TRBD1. The CDR3 loop spans 12 amino acids. V shed 3 bases, J shed 5 bases, and the junction held 3 bases outside the gene matches. Germline V lookup: CDR1 GTSNPN, CDR2 SVGIG (reference sequence). The CDR3 sequence: CAWRQGQTEAFF. The CDR3 DNA reads as TGTGCCTGGAGACAGGGGCAGACTGAAGCTTTCTTT.

This chain links TRBV6-4 with TRBJ2-6; 8 positions agree with TRBD1. Looked up from germline, CDR1 is MRHNA and CDR2 is SNTAGT. The CDR3 totals 16 residues. V gave up 2 bases and J gave up 0 bases; unmatched junction bases: 0. The CDR3 region is CASSDTGGSGANVLTF. Here the CDR3 DNA reads TGTGCCAGCAGTGACACAGGGGGCTCTGGGGCCAACGTCCTGACTTTC.

The V call is TRBV7-3, the J call TRBJ2-1; the D gene is possibly TRBD1 (5 bases). The CDR3 length is 12 residues. V was clipped by 5 bases and J by 7 bases, with 9 bases between them. The germline CDR1 and CDR2 sequences are SGHTA and FQGTGA. The CDR3 bases are TGTGCCAGCAGCCCCTCAGGGAATGAGCAGTTCTTC. Translating it yields CASSPSGNEQFF.

The gene calls are TRBV14 and TRBJ2-5; D not resolved. The CDR3 sequence is 17 residues long. Trimming took 4 bases from V and 5 from J, leaving 23 bases between them. Germline lookup yields CDR1 SGHDN and CDR2 FVKESK. The CDR3 sequence is CASSPDAGPPIWETQYF. CDR3 bases: TGTGCCAGCAGCCCAGACGCAGGCCCCCCCATTTGGGAGACCCAGTACTTC. Full variable domain (rest looked up from reference TRBV14 and TRBJ2-5): EAGVTQFPSHSVIEKGQTVTLRCDPISGHDNLYWYRRVMGKEIKFLLHFVKESKQDESGMPNNRFLAERTGGTYSTLKVQPAELEDSGVYFCASSPDAGPPIWETQYFGPGTRLLVL.

The chain joins TRBV5-6 to TRBJ2-7, with 13 nucleotides matching TRBD2. Looked up from germline, CDR1 is SGHDT and CDR2 is YYEEEE. The CDR3 has 15 amino acids. Losses at the gene ends were 4 bases for V and 5 bases for J; bases not matched to a gene: 6. Here the CDR3 DNA reads TGTGCCAGCAGCAGGGGACTAGCGGGAATTCACGAGCAGTACTTC. Translation gives CASSRGLAGIHEQYF.

The chain combines TRBV5-5 with TRBJ2-7; 11 bases are a match to TRBD1. J gave up 6 bases and V 0 bases, and 8 bases lay outside the gene matches. The CDR3 totals 16 residues. In germline, CDR1 is SGHKS, CDR2 YYEKEE (reference sequence). The CDR3 bases are TGTGCCAGCAGCTTGGGTCTCGGACAGGGGGCGGGCGAGCAGTACTTC. Residues: CASSLGLGQGAGEQYF. Filled out from reference TRBV5-5 and TRBJ2-7, the complete variable domain reads DAGVTQSPTHLIKTRGQQVTLRCSPISGHKSVSWYQQVLGQGPQFIFQYYEKEERGRGNFPDRFSARQFPNYSSELNVNALLLGDSALYLCASSLGLGQGAGEQYFGPGTRLTVT.

The rearrangement uses TRBV5-6 and TRBJ2-1; no firm D call. Germline V gene data show CDR1 as SGHDT and CDR2 as YYEEEE. The CDR3 is made up of 13 amino acids. V was clipped by 1 base and J by 4 bases, with 6 bases between them. The CDR3 loop is CASSLRVYNEQFF. DNA for the CDR3: TGTGCCAGCAGCTTGAGAGTATACAATGAGCAGTTCTTC.

The chain couples TRBV12-5 to TRBJ1-1; TRBD1 agrees at 8 bases. J lost 6 bases, V lost 2 bases, and 20 bases had no gene match. CDR1 and CDR2 (germline): LGHNT, FRNRAP. The CDR3 spans 19 residues. CDR3 DNA sequence: TGTGCTAGTGGTTTGAGTTCGAAACCCATTCAGGGGGCTAGCGCTGAAGCTTTCTTT. It is translated as CASGLSSKPIQGASAEAFF.

This chain links TRBV10-3 with TRBJ2-7; weak D call: TRBD1 (6 bases). From germline, CDR1 is ENHRY and CDR2 SYGVKD. The CDR3 is 15 residues long. Deletions cut 2 bases from V and 3 bases from J, with 14 bases between. In DNA form, the CDR3 reads TGTGCCATCAGTGAGGTCGCGGACAGCGACTACGAGCAGTACTTC. Translation: CAISEVADSDYEQYF.

The rearrangement links TRBV24-1 to TRBJ2-1; no reliable D call. Trimming removed 2 bases at V and 8 bases at J, with 12 bases between. The CDR3 covers 14 residues. Germline V gene data show CDR1 as KGHDR and CDR2 as SFDVKD. CDR3 loop: CATSDSRNSDEQFF. The CDR3 bases are TGTGCCACCAGTGATTCGAGGAATTCTGATGAGCAGTTCTTC.

The chain employs TRBV9 and TRBJ1-1; no firm D call. The ends were cut back, 3 bases at V and 2 bases at J, with 8 bases in the middle. This CDR3 contains 13 residues. Germline CDR1 reads SGDLS; CDR2 reads YYNGEE. CDR3 DNA: TGTGCCAGCAGCGCCCAGGAAAACACTGAAGCTTTCTTT. It specifies CASSAQENTEAFF.

This clone has just a few counts. The chain links TRBV18 to TRBJ2-7; tentatively, D is TRBD1 (5 bases). The CDR3 is made up of 13 amino acids. Trimming cost V 3 bases and J 3 bases, with 9 bases left between them. Germline CDR1 and CDR2: KGHSH and LQKENI. Here the CDR3 reads CASSPSDNYEQYF. CDR3 bases: TGTGCCAGCTCACCTTCGGACAACTACGAGCAGTACTTC.

The V gene is TRBV4-1, the J gene TRBJ2-5, with D perhaps TRBD2 (6 bases). The CDR3 has 16 residues. Germline loops: CDR1 MGHRA, CDR2 YSYEKL. Trimming cost V 0 bases and J 2 bases, with 13 bases left between them. CDR3: CASSQEGGENQETQYF. CDR3 bases: TGCGCCAGCAGCCAAGAAGGAGGGGAAAATCAAGAGACCCAGTACTTC.

This chain connects TRBV6-5 to TRBJ2-3; 7 bases agree with TRBD2. The germline V gene has CDR1 MNHEY and CDR2 SVGAGI. The CDR3 contains 14 residues. The junction had 3 bases not matched to a gene; V was cut back by 6 bases and J by 0 bases. This CDR3 is CASSPGGSTDTQYF. The DNA of the CDR3 is TGTGCCAGCAGCCCCGGGGGGAGCACAGATACGCAGTATTTT.

This chain joins TRBV11-1 and TRBJ2-1; D possibly corresponds to TRBD1 (5 bases). The CDR3 loop spans 16 amino acids. Trimming removed 2 bases at V and 4 bases at J, with 15 bases between. Per the germline V gene, CDR1 is SGHAT and CDR2 is FQDESV (reference sequence). CDR3 sequence reads: CASSLRQGSRYNEQFF. In nucleotides, the CDR3 is TGTGCCAGCAGCTTACGTCAGGGTTCTCGTTACAATGAGCAGTTCTTC.

The V and J genes are TRBV29-1 and TRBJ2-3; D gene uncertain. Trimming took off 4 bases at V and 14 bases at J, with 10 bases between the two ends. Germline values: CDR1 SQVTM, CDR2 ANQGSEA. The CDR3 sequence is 9 residues long. The CDR3 loop reads CSVARLRYF. The CDR3 coding sequence is TGCAGCGTTGCCCGCCTTAGGTATTTT.

The chain links TRBV19 to TRBJ1-5, with TRBD1 as a possible D gene (5 bases). The CDR3 consists of 14 residues. The V and J ends lost 7 bases and 6 bases respectively, with 16 bases between them. Germline-derived CDR1 and CDR2 are LNHDA and SQIVND (reference sequence). For the CDR3, the DNA is TGTGCCAGTAATCTTGCAGGGTCCACTCAGCCCCAGCATTTT. Its protein product is CASNLAGSTQPQHF.

This clone was detected only once. V gene TRBV28 combines with J gene TRBJ1-6, with 7 bases lining up with TRBD1. V was pared by 6 bases and J by 1 base, with 9 bases of the junction left unmatched. CDR3 length equals 17 residues. Germline V CDR1 and CDR2: MDHEN, SYDVKM. CDR3 DNA sequence: TGTGCCAGCAGGGCTTGGGGGACAGCTTCCTATAATTCACCCCTCCACTTT. The encoded protein is CASRAWGTASYNSPLHF.

CDR3 bases: TGTGCCAGCAGTTTATCAGGGGGCGATGGCTACACCTTC. Translation gives CASSLSGGDGYTF. The J gene is TRBJ1-2, the V gene TRBV27; 7 bases line up with TRBD1. The CDR3 totals 13 residues. In germline, CDR1 is MNHEY, CDR2 SMNVEV (reference sequence). Germline trimming cut 0 bases from V and 6 bases from J; bases unmatched to any gene: 1.

The chain couples TRBV19 to TRBJ1-1; 8 bases line up with TRBD1. There are 15 residues in the CDR3. CDR1 LNHDA and CDR2 SQIVND come from the germline V gene (reference sequence). J gave up 0 bases and V 6 bases, and 6 bases lay outside the gene matches. CDR3 protein: CASSQTGAMNTEAFF. CDR3 bases: TGTGCCAGTAGCCAGACAGGGGCAATGAACACTGAAGCTTTCTTT.

The V and J genes are TRBV6-5 and TRBJ1-6; TRBD1 is a possible D gene (6 bases). The CDR3 has 15 residues. The V end lost 1 base, the J end lost 7 bases, and 11 bases lay between the germline ends. Per the germline V gene, CDR1 is MNHEY and CDR2 is SVGAGI. The DNA of the CDR3 is TGTGCCAGCAGTTACTTTCAGGGGTGGAATTCACCCCTCCACTTT. It is translated as CASSYFQGWNSPLHF.